Listed below are T cell receptor beta chains from one sample, sequenced in a study of monozygotic twins with inflammatory bowel disease. TCRdb reworked the 5' RACE reads into one entry per CDR3 protein, no DNA. Its listing shows about 130,000 distinct CDR3 sequences. The sequenced material came from blood. These receptor sequences come from a human donor with ulcerative colitis or Crohn's disease, or a healthy co-twin of an affected twin (not recorded which). The CDR3 runs from the conserved cysteine through the conserved F or W.

V	J	CDR3
TRBV5-1	TRBJ2-5	CASSLAVGETQYF
TRBV5-5	TRBJ2-2	CASSLRLAATGELFF
TRBV7-8	TRBJ2-4	CASSAGTGQIKNIQYF
TRBV29-1	TRBJ2-2	CSVMNLRGSTGELFF
TRBV20-1	TRBJ2-5	CSAKAPETQYF
TRBV16	TRBJ1-6	CASSQSYGSPLHF
TRBV4-3	TRBJ2-7	CASSPTSLSSYEQYF
TRBV2	TRBJ2-7	CASSDVAFDSYEQYF
TRBV28	TRBJ1-6	CASILAGQNSPLHF
TRBV12-3/TRBV12-4	TRBJ1-1	CASSFQEGKAFF
TRBV29-1	TRBJ1-1	CSHPGNTEAFF
TRBV6-5	TRBJ1-4	CASSYRGRARPSEKLFF
TRBV9	TRBJ2-7	CASSPTAGLVYEQYF
TRBV14	TRBJ1-2	CASSQDIGIYGYTF
TRBV12-3/TRBV12-4	TRBJ1-2	CASSLKSQPANYGYTF
TRBV5-1	TRBJ2-5	CASSLVGALETQYF
TRBV2	TRBJ1-2	CASIGIRAGEGYTF
TRBV20-1	TRBJ2-5	CSARNPRGRETQYF
TRBV6-5	TRBJ2-3	CASSSWTSGTSTDTQYF
TRBV5-1	TRBJ2-4	CASSWDSEIQYF
TRBV2	TRBJ2-3	CASSEAQAPGTQYF
TRBV30	TRBJ1-5	CAWSLGGNQPQHF
TRBV28	TRBJ1-5	CASSSYRAWISNQPQHF
TRBV12-3/TRBV12-4	TRBJ1-5	CASSPGYQPQHF
TRBV5-6	TRBJ1-6	CASSRPQASSYNSPLHF
TRBV6-1	TRBJ1-5	CASSGTGRNQPQHF
TRBV20-1	TRBJ2-1	CSARASGDAYNEQFF
TRBV20-1	TRBJ2-7	CSAPGTYEQYF
TRBV19	TRBJ1-1	CASSIKQGNTEAFF
TRBV12-3/TRBV12-4	TRBJ1-2	CASTDSGLTGFGYTF
TRBV20-1	TRBJ2-1	CSAGQGYNEQFF
TRBV20-1	TRBJ1-1	CSAPGQGLGTEAFF
TRBV10-3	TRBJ2-7	CAISDSGPSGRRSPYEQYF
TRBV5-1	TRBJ2-3	CASSLEGRDITDTQYF
TRBV11-3	TRBJ2-3	CASSKGPTPPDTQYF
TRBV20-1	TRBJ1-1	CSALGTGGWHTEAFF
TRBV20-1	TRBJ1-2	CSATGYQSPLYGYTF
TRBV24-1	TRBJ1-5	CATSDSGRWGLGEPQHF
TRBV18	TRBJ1-5	CASSPLGTSFQPQHF
TRBV7-2	TRBJ2-1	CASSFGTGGASNEQFF
TRBV5-1	TRBJ1-1	CASTGVDGTEAFF